This T cell receptor beta chain was sequenced during a study of shared clonotypes between healthy human individuals. CD45RO-negative, CCR7-selected cells formed the naive CD8 fraction, which excluded terminally differentiated effector memory CD45RA+ cells. The study's findings and limits: Owing to a small donor count, the genetic and exposure-history diversity represented was limited.

In the sorted-subset replicate PCRs, around 0.2 ug DNA, 25,000 to 30,000 T cell genomes, was used. The data were produced by immunoSEQ multiplex PCR, yet TCRdb's version contains in-frame clones alone and is incomplete. The table shows some 2,000,000 clones, with over 85% occurring only once. This clone was observed a single time. Its antigen is undetermined. This CDR3 spans 15 amino acids. CDR1 MDHEN and CDR2 SYDVKM come from the germline V gene. Trimming cost V 3 bases and J 1 base, with 10 bases left between them. The sequenced sample consisted of naive CD8+ T cells sorted from blood. The TCR sequence derives from a man younger than 35 in good health. The chain recombines TRBV28 with TRBJ1-5; TRBD1 might be the D (5 bases). The CDR3 is CASSLVRDSNQPQHF. CDR3 DNA sequence: TGTGCCAGCAGTTTGGTTAGGGACAGCAATCAGCCCCAGCATTTT.